This T cell receptor (beta chain) was obtained from a study of cytomegalovirus exposure and HLA in healthy donors. The V end was cut by 5 bases, the J end by 8 bases, with 15 bases between. CDR1 and CDR2 (germline): MNHEY, SVGAGI. The length of the CDR3 is 13 residues. Both 60 Vbeta primers and 13 Jbeta primers went into the PCR. Assay: immunoSEQ multiplex PCR; the TCRdb copy retains only in-frame clones and omits some. The table records about 180,000 clones, just under 80% of them present only once. The chain couples TRBV6-5 to TRBJ1-2; TRBD1 is a possible D gene (6 bases). The specimen was PBMCs. The sequence derives from a woman between 50 and 59 years old in good health and CMV-seropositive. This chain's CDR3 is CASSQTGNRGYTF. CDR3 DNA: TGTGCCAGCAGTCAAACAGGGAATAGGGGCTACACCTTC.